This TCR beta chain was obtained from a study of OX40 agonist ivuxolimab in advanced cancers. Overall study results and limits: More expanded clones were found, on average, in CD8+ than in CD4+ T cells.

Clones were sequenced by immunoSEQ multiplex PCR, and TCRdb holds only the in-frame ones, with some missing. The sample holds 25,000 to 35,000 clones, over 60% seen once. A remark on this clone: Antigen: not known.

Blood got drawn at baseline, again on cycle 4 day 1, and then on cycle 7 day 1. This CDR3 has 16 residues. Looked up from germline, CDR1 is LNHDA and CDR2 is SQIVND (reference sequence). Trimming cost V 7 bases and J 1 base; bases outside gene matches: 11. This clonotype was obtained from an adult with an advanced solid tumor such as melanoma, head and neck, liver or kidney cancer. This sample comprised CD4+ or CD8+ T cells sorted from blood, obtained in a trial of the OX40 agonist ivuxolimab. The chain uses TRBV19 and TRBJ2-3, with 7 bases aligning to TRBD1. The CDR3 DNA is TGTGCCAGTAAACCTGACAGGGTGTTTGGCACAGATACGCAGTATTTT. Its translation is CASKPDRVFGTDTQYF.